This TCR beta chain emerged from a study of blood T cells in healthy people across ages. V was clipped by 11 bases and J by 6 bases, with 20 bases between them. Germline V gene lookup returns CDR1 MNHNY and CDR2 SVGAGI (reference sequence). This CDR3 spans 14 amino acids. Primers used in a second PCR of about 6 to 11 cycles were a sample-barcoded 5' primer and a J-beta primer mix. Each TCR beta cDNA got a 12-nucleotide random molecular identifier. TCRdb analysed the 5' RACE reads with MiXCR anew, one entry per CDR3 protein. Of about 1.4 million distinct CDR3 sequences in the sample, around 59% were seen once. Each donor's blood draw was approximately 10 milliliters of peripheral blood. Whenever a sample was processed, at least 6.5 million PBMCs were isolated.

The sequenced sample consisted of blood. V and J are TRBV6-6 and TRBJ2-1, with D possibly TRBD1 on 6 matching bases. The TCR sequence derives from a man aged 18-30 years in good health. The CDR3 reads CASSTGTQGNEQFF. The CDR3 DNA sequence: TGTGCCTCCTCCACCGGGACACAGGGCAATGAGCAGTTCTTC.